This entry features one T cell receptor (beta chain) sequence. The target antigen is unknown. Each TCR beta library was made by quantitative 5'-RACE that incorporated molecular barcodes. TCRdb used MiXCR to reprocess the 5' RACE reads, holding one entry per CDR3 protein. The profile shows approximately 150,000 distinct CDR3 sequences, around a third of them singletons. The data were obtained in a study of CD8 T cells in ankylosing spondylitis. CDR1 and CDR2 from the germline V gene are MDHEN and SYDVKM. The CDR3 spans 17 residues. V gave up 0 bases and J gave up 7 bases, with 19 bases separating them. Study outcomes and limitations: For ankylosing spondylitis blood, a TCR beta motif of 7 or 8 highly homologous variants appeared characteristic. A subset of motif variants has previously been described in the synovial fluid and blood of reactive arthritis. Matched ankylosing spondylitis synovial fluid reportedly contained a significantly enriched population of disease-linked clones.

What was sequenced was synovial fluid, either unsorted or a sorted T cell fraction (not recorded which). The sequence was collected from a male donor with ankylosing spondylitis. The chain uses TRBV28 and TRBJ1-5; D uncertain. CDR3 sequence reads: CASSLWGGLGKNQPQHF. As DNA, the CDR3 is TGTGCCAGCAGTTTATGGGGCGGGTTGGGGAAGAACCAGCCCCAGCATTTT.